This record covers a single T cell receptor (beta chain). Its specificity is not known. This entry is derived from a study of T cell repertoires in cytomegalovirus infection. On the study more broadly: Selected CMV epitopes included recently identified HLA-C-restricted ones as well as well-studied HLA-B-restricted ones. Indicated by public TCR beta signatures were CMV infection and matching HLA type.

V was pared by 2 bases and J by 2 bases, with 10 bases of the junction left unmatched. Germline-derived CDR1 and CDR2 are SGHKS and YYEKEE (reference sequence). This CDR3 comprises 17 residues. TCRdb reanalysed the reads using MiXCR and keeps one entry per CDR3 protein. Among around 900,000 distinct CDR3 sequences listed, approximately 33% were seen once. Study-wide points: What dominated the ex vivo response were HLA-C-restricted CMV-specific TCR beta clonotypes.

This specimen was cultured CD8+ T cells from PBMCs, taken from culture after CMV antigen stimulation. This clonotype was obtained from a human donor in good health (CMV status not recorded). Some clones in this sample may be carry-over from other donors' samples. The chain links TRBV5-5 to TRBJ2-3; 8 bases align to TRBD1. In nucleotides, the CDR3 is TGTGCCAGCAGCTTTACTCAAACAGGGGGACCCACAGATACGCAGTATTTT. It is translated as CASSFTQTGGPTDTQYF.